This TCR beta chain was retrieved from a study of OX40 agonist ivuxolimab in advanced cancers. Study details: Given to patients was ivuxolimab, an agonistic anti-OX40 (CD134) antibody.

In germline, CDR1 is GTSNPN, CDR2 SVGIG (reference sequence). V lost 4 bases, J lost 2 bases, and 13 bases stayed unmatched. The CDR3 has 17 amino acids. Libraries were prepared by immunoSEQ multiplex PCR; TCRdb keeps only in-frame clonotypes and omits some of them. The sample includes tens of thousands of clones, 85% to 90% of them seen just once. A word on this clone: Antigen: not known.

Overall study results and limits: The authors also found low normalized T-cell clonal expansion in some nonresponders. CD4+ and CD8+ blood T cells expanded clonally by week 6 at 0.1 to 3.0 mg/kg.

This sequence originates from an adult with an advanced solid tumor such as melanoma, head and neck, liver or kidney cancer. This sample comprised CD4+ or CD8+ T cells sorted from blood, obtained in a trial of the OX40 agonist ivuxolimab. The chain links TRBV30 to TRBJ1-2; 10 nucleotides align to TRBD1. CDR3 DNA: TGTGCCTGGACCTTCGGGACAGGGGCTGGCATGAACTATGGCTACACCTTC. Amino acid sequence: CAWTFGTGAGMNYGYTF.